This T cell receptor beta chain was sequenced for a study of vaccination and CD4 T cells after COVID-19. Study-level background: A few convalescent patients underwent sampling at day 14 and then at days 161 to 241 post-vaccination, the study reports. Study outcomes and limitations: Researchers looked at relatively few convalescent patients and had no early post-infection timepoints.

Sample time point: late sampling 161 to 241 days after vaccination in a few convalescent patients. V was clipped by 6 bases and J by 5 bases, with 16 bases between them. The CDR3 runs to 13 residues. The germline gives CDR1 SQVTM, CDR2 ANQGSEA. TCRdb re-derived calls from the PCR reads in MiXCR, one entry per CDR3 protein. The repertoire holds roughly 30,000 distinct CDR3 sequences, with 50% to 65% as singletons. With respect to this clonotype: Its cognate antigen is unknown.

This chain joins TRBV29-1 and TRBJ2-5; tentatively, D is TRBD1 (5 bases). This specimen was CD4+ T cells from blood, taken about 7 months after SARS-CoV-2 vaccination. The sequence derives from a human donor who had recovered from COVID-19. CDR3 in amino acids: CSVVVRTLETQYF. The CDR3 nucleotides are TGCAGCGTCGTCGTAAGGACACTGGAGACCCAGTACTTC.